These 8 T cell receptor beta chains were sequenced from one sample in a study of cytomegalovirus exposure and HLA in healthy donors. Clones were read by immunoSEQ multiplex PCR, and TCRdb kept only the in-frame ones, dropping some. The repertoire has about 150,000 clones, roughly 90% of them found once; the top ten carry about 0.7%. Sequencing was performed on PBMCs. The source of these receptors is a man aged 18 to 29 in good health and CMV-seronegative.

The V call is TRBV9, the J call TRBJ2-1, with no clear D. Trimming took 0 bases from V and 9 from J, leaving 7 bases between them. This CDR3 has 12 amino acids. From germline, CDR1 is SGDLS and CDR2 YYNGEE. The DNA of the CDR3 is TGTGCCAGCAGCGTAGGAGAAAGTGAGCAGTTCTTC. This codes for CASSVGESEQFF.

The rearrangement joins TRBV5-1 to TRBJ2-2; 8 bases are shared with TRBD1. The germline CDR1 and CDR2 sequences are SGHRS and YFSETQ. The CDR3 consists of 17 residues. With 4 bases clipped from V and 1 base from J, the junction kept 9 bases outside the gene matches. In DNA form, the CDR3 reads TGCGCCAGCAGCGTCCTCACCGGGACAGGGAACACCGGGGAGCTGTTTTTT. This codes for CASSVLTGTGNTGELFF. Full variable domain (outside the CDR3, taken from reference TRBV5-1 and TRBJ2-2): KAGVTQTPRYLIKTRGQQVTLSCSPISGHRSVSWYQQTPGQGLQFLFEYFSETQRNKGNFPGRFSGRQFSNSRSEMNVSTLELGDSALYLCASSVLTGTGNTGELFFGEGSRLTVL.

The gene calls are TRBV28 and TRBJ2-2, with D possibly TRBD2 on 5 matching bases. The CDR3 loop spans 14 amino acids. V lost 6 bases, J lost 7 bases, and 15 bases lay in between. Germline V gene data show CDR1 as MDHEN and CDR2 as SYDVKM. Here the CDR3 reads CASSTYTGIGELFF. The DNA for the CDR3 is TGTGCCAGCAGCACCTACACGGGGATCGGGGAGCTGTTTTTT. The full variable domain, in which reference TRBV28 and TRBJ2-2 provide the parts outside the CDR3, is DVKVTQSSRYLVKRTGEKVFLECVQDMDHENMFWYRQDPGLGLRLIYFSYDVKMKEKGDIPEGYSVSREKKERFSLILESASTNQTSMYLCASSTYTGIGELFFGEGSRLTVL.

The V call is TRBV27, the J call TRBJ1-2, with 9 positions matching TRBD1. This CDR3 is built from 12 residues. Germline loops: CDR1 MNHEY, CDR2 SMNVEV (reference sequence). V lost 10 bases and J lost 8; bases outside the gene matches: 8. CDR3 sequence (DNA): TGTGCCACCGCGACAGGGGGGGACGGCTACACCTTC. Its protein is CATATGGDGYTF.

The CDR3: CASSDPGQGVIYEQYV. The CDR3 bases are TGTGCCAGCAGTGACCCGGGACAGGGGGTAATCTACGAGCAGTACGTC. The rearrangement uses TRBV6-4 and TRBJ2-7, with 11 positions matching TRBD1. Trimming cost V 2 bases and J 3 bases; bases outside gene matches: 6. The CDR3 runs 16 residues. Germline values: CDR1 MRHNA, CDR2 SNTAGT.

For this clone: At one boundary the junction diverges from the germline segment, which might be a read error. J is TRBJ2-3 and V is TRBV5-6; TRBD2 aligns across 8 bases. Germline values: CDR1 SGHDT, CDR2 YYEEEE. There are 18 residues in the CDR3. CDR3 sequence: CASSLEDGTRVATDTQYF. CDR3 nucleotides: TGTGCCAGCAGTTTGGAAGACGGGACTAGAGTGGCCACAGATACGCAGTATTTT.

This clone occurred once. The rearrangement joins TRBV19 to TRBJ2-3; 11 bases map to TRBD2. Germline CDR1 and CDR2: LNHDA and SQIVND (reference sequence). The CDR3 has 17 residues. J was trimmed by 2 bases and V by 5 bases; bases with no gene match: 9. The CDR3 is CASSVKLAGVYTDTQYF. CDR3 DNA sequence: TGTGCCAGTAGTGTTAAACTAGCGGGGGTTTACACAGATACGCAGTATTTT.

This chain joins TRBV6-1 and TRBJ1-2; maybe TRBD1 (5 bases). Deletions cut 3 bases from V and 10 bases from J, with 9 bases between. The V gene's germline CDR1 is MNHNS and CDR2 SASEGT. The CDR3 has 11 amino acids. CDR3 sequence: CASSEPGLYTF. DNA of the CDR3: TGTGCCAGCAGTGAGCCGGGACTCTACACCTTC.